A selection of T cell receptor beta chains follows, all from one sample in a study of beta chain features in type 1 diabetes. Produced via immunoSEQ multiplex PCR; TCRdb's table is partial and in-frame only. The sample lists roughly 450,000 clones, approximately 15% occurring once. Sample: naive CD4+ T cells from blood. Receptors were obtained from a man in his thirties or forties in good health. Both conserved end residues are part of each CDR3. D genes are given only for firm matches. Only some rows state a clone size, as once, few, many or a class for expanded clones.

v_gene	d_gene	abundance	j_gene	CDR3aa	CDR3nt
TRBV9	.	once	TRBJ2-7	CASSVTGQAYEQYF	TGTGCCAGCAGCGTAACGGGACAAGCCTACGAGCAGTACTTC
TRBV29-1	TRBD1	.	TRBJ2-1	CSVVPTGGLYNEQFF	TGCAGCGTTGTTCCTACAGGGGGCCTGTACAATGAGCAGTTCTTC
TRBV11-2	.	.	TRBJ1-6	CASSPEQISPLHF	TGTGCCAGCAGCCCAGAACAGATTTCACCCCTCCACTTT
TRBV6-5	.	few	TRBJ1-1	CATRVYTEAFF	TGTGCCACCAGGGTTTACACTGAAGCTTTCTTT
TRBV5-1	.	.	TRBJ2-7	CASSLEGRDYEQYF	TGCGCCAGCAGCTTGGAAGGCAGGGACTACGAGCAGTACTTC
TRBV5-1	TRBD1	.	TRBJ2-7	CASSLPLGTGDLNEQYF	TGCGCCAGCAGCCTACCTTTGGGGACAGGGGATCTAAACGAGCAGTACTTC
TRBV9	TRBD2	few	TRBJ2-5	CASSVGIRGEETQYF	TGTGCCAGCAGCGTGGGTATTCGGGGGGAAGAGACCCAGTACTTC
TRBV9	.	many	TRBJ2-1	CASSVSRVSYNEQFF	TGTGCCAGCAGCGTCTCTAGAGTTTCCTACAATGAGCAGTTCTTC
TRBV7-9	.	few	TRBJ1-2	CASSSPRRANNYGYTF	TGTGCCAGCAGCTCACCCCGTAGAGCGAATAACTATGGCTACACCTTC
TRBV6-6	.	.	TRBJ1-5	CASREGGQPQHF	TGTGCCAGCCGGGAGGGTGGTCAGCCCCAGCATTTT
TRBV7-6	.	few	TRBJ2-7	CASSLVRGPSYEQYF	TGTGCCAGCAGCTTAGTCAGGGGTCCCTCCTACGAGCAGTACTTC
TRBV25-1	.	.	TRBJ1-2	CASSDTGFPYGYTF	TGTGCCAGCAGTGACACAGGGTTCCCCTATGGCTACACCTTC
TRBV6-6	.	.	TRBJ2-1	CASSNTGMIMSGQFF	TGTGCCAGCAGCAACACCGGGATGATAATGTCTGGGCAGTTCTTC
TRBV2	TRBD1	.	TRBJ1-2	CASSGDRGVGYTF	TGTGCCAGCAGTGGGGACAGGGGAGTTGGCTACACCTTC
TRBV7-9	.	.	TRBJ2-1	CASSLEISSEQFF	TGTGCCAGCAGCTTGGAGATTTCCAGTGAGCAGTTCTTC
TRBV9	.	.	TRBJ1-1	CASSDKWGEAFF	TGTGCCAGCAGCGATAAATGGGGTGAAGCTTTCTTT
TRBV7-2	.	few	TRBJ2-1	CASSLARTYNEQFF	TGTGCCAGCAGCTTAGCGAGAACTTACAATGAGCAGTTCTTC
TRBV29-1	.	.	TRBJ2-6	CSVFRGSGANVLTF	TGCAGCGTCTTCAGGGGTTCTGGGGCCAACGTCCTGACTTTC
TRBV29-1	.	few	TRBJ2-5	CSVSRAAQETQYF	TGCAGCGTAAGCCGGGCCGCCCAAGAGACCCAGTACTTC
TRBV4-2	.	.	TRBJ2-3	CASSQASRAGADTQYF	TGTGCCAGCAGCCAAGCTTCGAGGGCCGGGGCAGATACGCAGTATTTT
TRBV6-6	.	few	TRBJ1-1	CASSYSGAGTEAFF	TGTGCCAGCAGTTACTCGGGGGCTGGCACTGAAGCTTTCTTT
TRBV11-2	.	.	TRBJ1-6	CASSLVNSPLHF	TGTGCCAGCAGCTTAGTGAATTCACCCCTCCACTTT
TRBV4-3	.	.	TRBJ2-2	CASSQFGQTGELFF	TGCGCCAGCAGCCAGTTCGGACAGACCGGGGAGCTGTTTTTT
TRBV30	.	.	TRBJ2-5	CAWRDGQNRKETQYF	TGTGCCTGGAGAGATGGACAGAATAGGAAAGAGACCCAGTACTTC
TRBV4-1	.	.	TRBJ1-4	CASSQVVVTNEKLFF	TGCGCCAGCAGCCAAGTGGTGGTAACTAATGAAAAACTGTTTTTT
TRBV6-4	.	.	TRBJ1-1	CASPRGQKAFF	TGTGCCAGCCCAAGAGGGCAGAAAGCTTTCTTT
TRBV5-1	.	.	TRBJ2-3	CASSLVQGFNTDTQYF	TGCGCCAGCAGCTTGGTCCAGGGATTCAACACAGATACGCAGTATTTT
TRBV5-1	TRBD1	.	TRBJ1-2	CASSLGQDGYGYTF	TGCGCCAGCAGCCTAGGACAGGATGGGTATGGCTACACCTTC
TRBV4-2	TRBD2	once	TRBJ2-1	CASSQGVGTSGYNEQFF	TGTGCCAGCAGCCAAGGCGTCGGGACTAGCGGCTACAATGAGCAGTTCTTC
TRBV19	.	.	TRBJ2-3	CASTAGFIDTQYF	TGTGCCAGTACAGCTGGTTTCATCGATACGCAGTATTTT
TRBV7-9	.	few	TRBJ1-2	CASIRESGVYGYTF	TGTGCCAGCATCCGGGAGAGCGGAGTCTATGGCTACACCTTC
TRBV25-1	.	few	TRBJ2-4	CASKESGQGILAKNIQYF	TGTGCCAGCAAAGAGAGTGGCCAGGGTATACTAGCCAAAAACATTCAGTACTTC
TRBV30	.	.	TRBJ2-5	CAWSVRIQETQYF	TGTGCCTGGAGTGTACGTATACAAGAGACCCAGTACTTC
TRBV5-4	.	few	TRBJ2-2	CASSTSTVDGELFF	TGTGCCAGCAGTACCTCAACCGTAGACGGGGAGCTGTTTTTT
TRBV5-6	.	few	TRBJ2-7	CASSFQRYEQYF	TGTGCCAGCAGCTTCCAGAGATACGAGCAGTACTTC
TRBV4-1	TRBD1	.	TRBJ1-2	CASSQEWTGMYGYTF	TGCGCCAGCAGCCAAGAGTGGACAGGGATGTATGGCTACACCTTC
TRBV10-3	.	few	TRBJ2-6	CASLGVSGANVLTF	TGTGCCAGCTTGGGGGTCTCTGGGGCCAACGTCCTGACTTTC
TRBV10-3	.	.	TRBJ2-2	CAISESGVNTGELFF	TGTGCCATCAGTGAGTCGGGGGTGAACACCGGGGAGCTGTTTTTT
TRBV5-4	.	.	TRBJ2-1	CASSLVGDGNYNEQFF	TGTGCCAGCAGCTTGGTGGGGGACGGTAACTACAATGAGCAGTTCTTC
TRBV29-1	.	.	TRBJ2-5	CSAGRRDSKETQYF	TGCAGCGCCGGGCGCAGGGACTCGAAAGAGACCCAGTACTTC
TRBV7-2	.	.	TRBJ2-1	CASSLRQYNEQFF	TGTGCCAGCAGCTTAAGGCAGTACAATGAGCAGTTCTTC
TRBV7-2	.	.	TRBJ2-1	CASSREHPFDEQFF	TGTGCCAGCTCTAGGGAGCATCCTTTCGATGAGCAGTTCTTC
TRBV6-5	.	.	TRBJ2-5	CASSYSELGETQYF	TGTGCCAGCAGTTACTCGGAGCTAGGAGAGACCCAGTACTTC
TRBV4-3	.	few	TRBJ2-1	CASSLLRGTYNEQFF	TGCGCCAGCAGCCTACTCCGGGGGACTTACAATGAGCAGTTCTTC
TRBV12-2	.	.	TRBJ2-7	CASRLATRGYEQYF	TGTGCAAGTCGCTTAGCAACGCGGGGCTACGAGCAGTACTTC
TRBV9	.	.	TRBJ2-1	CASSVATGSYNEQFF	TGTGCCAGCAGCGTAGCGACAGGCTCCTACAATGAGCAGTTCTTC
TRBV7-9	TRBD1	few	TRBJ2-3	CASSLGDRETDTQYF	TGTGCCAGCAGCTTAGGGGACAGGGAGACAGATACGCAGTATTTT
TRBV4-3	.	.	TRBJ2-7	CASSQEAGDLYEQYF	TGCGCCAGCAGCCAAGAGGCAGGGGATCTATACGAGCAGTACTTC
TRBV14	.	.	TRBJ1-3	CASSQGSNTIYF	TGTGCCAGCAGCCAAGGGAGCAACACCATATATTTT
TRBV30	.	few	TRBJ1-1	CAWSTWGRVGSTEAFF	TGTGCCTGGAGTACGTGGGGCAGGGTAGGGAGCACTGAAGCTTTCTTT
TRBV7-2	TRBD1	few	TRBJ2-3	CASSLVWGQGTDTQYF	TGTGCCAGCAGCTTAGTCTGGGGACAGGGCACAGATACGCAGTATTTT
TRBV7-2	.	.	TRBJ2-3	CASSAMGPETDTQYF	TGTGCCAGCAGCGCAATGGGACCGGAGACAGATACGCAGTATTTT
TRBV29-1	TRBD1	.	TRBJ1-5	CSVAQGARRDQPQHF	TGCAGCGTTGCACAGGGGGCGCGACGCGATCAGCCCCAGCATTTT
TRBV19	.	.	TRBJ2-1	CASSIQGNEQFF	TGTGCCAGTAGTATTCAGGGAAATGAGCAGTTCTTC
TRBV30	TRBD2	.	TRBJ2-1	CAWAPASGRAKEQFF	TGTGCCTGGGCCCCCGCTAGCGGGAGGGCCAAGGAGCAGTTCTTC